A few counts support the clone carrying this TCR beta chain. What it recognizes is unknown. The entry originates in a study of T cells in localized non-small cell lung cancer. General observations from the study: There were a median roughly 60 of the top 100 tumor clones appearing in adjacent lung. Sequencing covered just one tumor region, so heterogeneity cannot be ruled out. The greatest T cell clonality was found in uninvolved adjacent lung (higher than in tumor).

The CDR3 runs 18 residues. V was cut by 0 bases and J by 3 bases, with 18 bases left in between. Germline assignment: CDR1 MGHRA and CDR2 YSYEKL. Libraries were prepared by immunoSEQ multiplex PCR; TCRdb keeps only in-frame clonotypes and omits some of them. The sample carries about 2,200 clones, about 30% recorded once. The sequence derives from a man aged 40 to 70 with stage I lung adenocarcinoma. The rearrangement links TRBV4-1 to TRBJ2-1, with D possibly matching TRBD2 (6 bases). The material was normal lung tissue next to the tumor, obtained before any cancer treatment. CDR3 DNA: TGCGCCAGCAGCCAAGAAAGGGGCGGGGTTGGCTTCTACAATGAGCAGTTCTTC. Protein: CASSQERGGVGFYNEQFF.